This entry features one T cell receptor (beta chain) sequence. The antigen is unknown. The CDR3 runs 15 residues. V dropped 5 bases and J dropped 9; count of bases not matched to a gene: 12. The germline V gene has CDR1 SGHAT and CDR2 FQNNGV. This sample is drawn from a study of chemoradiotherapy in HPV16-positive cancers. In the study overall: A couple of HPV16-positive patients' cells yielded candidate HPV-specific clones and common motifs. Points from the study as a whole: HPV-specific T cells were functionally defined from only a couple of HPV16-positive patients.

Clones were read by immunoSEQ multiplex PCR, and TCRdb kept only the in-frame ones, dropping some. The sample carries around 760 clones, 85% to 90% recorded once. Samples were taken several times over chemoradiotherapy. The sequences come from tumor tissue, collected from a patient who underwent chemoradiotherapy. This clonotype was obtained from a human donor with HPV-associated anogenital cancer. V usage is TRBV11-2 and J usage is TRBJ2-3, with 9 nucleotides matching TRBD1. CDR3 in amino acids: CASSPRDREVGTQYF. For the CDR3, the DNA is TGTGCCAGCAGCCCACGGGACAGGGAGGTGGGGACGCAGTATTTT. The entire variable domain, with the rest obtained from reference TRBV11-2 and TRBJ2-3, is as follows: EAGVAQSPRYKIIEKRQSVAFWCNPISGHATLYWYQQILGQGPKLLIQFQNNGVVDDSQLPKDRFSAERLKGVDSTLKIQPAKLEDSAVYLCASSPRDREVGTQYFGPGTRLTVL.